This TCR beta chain originates from a study of ipilimumab plus nivolumab after autologous stem cell transplantation (dated by TCRdb to about 2021). For context, the study as a whole: The median number of doses received by trial patients was 4 to 6 for ipilimumab and 8 for nivolumab. Thirty-five patients made up the trial's intent-to-treat population. Both primary refractory and relapsed disease were represented in the DLBCL cohort, where 18-month progression-free survival was around 86% and 29%, respectively. The trial enrolled patients with high-risk diffuse large B cell lymphoma, mature T cell lymphoma, or multiple myeloma undergoing autologous transplant. Paper-wide results and their limitations: According to the authors, a biologic rationale for studying the approach further came from T cell receptor repertoire, regulatory T cell phenotype and gut microbiota profiles. The authors concluded that combined checkpoint inhibition appeared tolerable when used as consolidation after transplant.

From the cysteine through the phenylalanine, the CDR3 covers 14 amino acids. Of the read, only the CDR3 DNA is kept; its 42 bases are in frame from base 1. Ends trimmed: V by 3 bases, J by 1 base; bases unmatched to a gene: 1. The CDR1 and CDR2 encoded by the germline V gene (reference sequence) are SGHNT and YYREEE. Starting 14 to 28 days after the autologous transplant, patients began checkpoint therapy, which included ipilimumab at 1 mg/kg intravenously on day 1 of selected weeks. Patients received nivolumab at 3 mg/kg intravenously on day 1 of weeks 1, 4, 7, 10, and every two weeks through week 26. This was a Phase Ib clinical trial that tested ipilimumab plus nivolumab, given as combined checkpoint inhibition, for consolidation following autologous stem cell transplantation. Libraries came from the immunoSEQ multiplex PCR assay. In its TCRdb copy, this immuneACCESS table keeps in-frame sequences only and misses some clones. Where compared with another copy, unresolved V genes explain less than half of these, and the others have no known cause. Here the sample has roughly 20,000 clones; about three quarters occur a single time. The ten most abundant clones make up about 18% of the sample.

A word on this clone: Its target antigen remains unknown. Base qualities are not at hand, and no much larger clone is one base apart.

The rearrangement combines TRBV5-4 with TRBJ1-1; 9 nucleotides in the junction match TRBD1. Specimen: PBMCs, collected in a trial of ipilimumab plus nivolumab as post-transplant consolidation. This receptor was obtained from a male donor with diffuse large B-cell lymphoma. The CDR3 in this case is CASSWGQGNTEAFF. The DNA sequence is given as TGTGCCAGCAGCTGGGGACAGGGGAACACTGAAGCTTTCTTT.